These 21 T cell receptor beta chains were sequenced from one sample in a study of PD-L1 blockade in urothelial cancer (dated by TCRdb to the late 2010s). Library preparation employed the immunoSEQ multiplex PCR assay. Drawn from immuneACCESS, this table holds only the in-frame rearrangements with V and J called that TCRdb kept. Clones are partly lost; checked studies trace under half to an unresolved V gene and leave the rest unexplained. The sample table holds more than 45,000 clones, of which about 72% were seen once. In total, the top ten clones hold 3.6% of the sample. The specimen comprised PBMCs, sampled around atezolizumab (anti-PD-L1) treatment. Receptors originate from a man in his 70s with urothelial cancer.

The rearrangement links TRBV7-9 to TRBJ1-2; TRBD1 matches at 7 bases. V trimming: 5 bases; J trimming: 0 bases; junction bases outside the gene matches: 9. Germline CDR1 reads SEHNR; CDR2 reads FQNEAQ (reference sequence). CDR3 length equals 16 residues. In DNA, the CDR3 is TGTGCCAGCAGCCTTCGACAGGGCCCAGCTAACTATGGCTACACCTTC. This encodes CASSLRQGPANYGYTF.

The chain links TRBV5-1 to TRBJ1-2; D may be TRBD1 (6 bases). V lost 0 bases and J lost 8, with 20 bases in between. This CDR3 has 16 amino acids. Germline V gene lookup returns CDR1 SGHRS and CDR2 YFSETQ. For the CDR3, the DNA is TGCGCCAGCAGCTTGGCGGCCCCGAGGGGGACCGACGGCTACACCTTC. Translating gives CASSLAAPRGTDGYTF. The variable domain in full, with the rest retrieved from reference TRBV5-1 and TRBJ1-2, is KAGVTQTPRYLIKTRGQQVTLSCSPISGHRSVSWYQQTPGQGLQFLFEYFSETQRNKGNFPGRFSGRQFSNSRSEMNVSTLELGDSALYLCASSLAAPRGTDGYTFGSGTRLTVV.

This clone was seen only a few times. The chain joins TRBV6-5 to TRBJ1-2; TRBD1 is a possible D gene (6 bases). This CDR3 has 12 amino acids. V was shortened by 2 bases and J by 10 bases, with 11 bases between the two germline ends. Germline V CDR1 and CDR2: MNHEY, SVGAGI. CDR3 coding DNA: TGTGCCAGCAGTTACCGAGACAGGCCCTACACCTTC. This encodes CASSYRDRPYTF.

The chain is built from TRBV2 and TRBJ1-2; D perhaps matches TRBD1 (5 bases). CDR1 is SNHLY and CDR2 is FYNNEI in the germline V gene. The CDR3 totals 13 residues. Trimming removed 4 bases at V and 7 bases at J, with 13 bases between. The CDR3 is CASSGVGVGGYTF. CDR3 nucleotides: TGTGCCAGCAGTGGAGTAGGGGTAGGTGGCTACACCTTC.

V gene TRBV6-1 combines with J gene TRBJ1-4, with a tentative D call TRBD1 (5 bases). Trimming removed 7 bases from V and 8 bases from J, with 14 bases in between. Germline V gives CDR1 MNHNS, CDR2 SASEGT. The CDR3 covers 13 residues. CDR3 in amino acids: CASTGGSVEKLFF. For the CDR3, the DNA is TGTGCCAGCACGGGGGGGTCGGTCGAAAAACTGTTTTTT.

The chain couples TRBV28 to TRBJ2-5; TRBD1 matches 8 bases. Germline V gene lookup returns CDR1 MDHEN and CDR2 SYDVKM. The CDR3 contains 13 residues. The ends lost 6 bases at V and 3 bases at J; junction bases unmatched: 3. The CDR3: CASRETGEETQYF. DNA of the CDR3: TGTGCCAGCAGAGAGACAGGGGAAGAGACCCAGTACTTC.

V usage is TRBV6-5 and J usage is TRBJ2-7; a possible D gene is TRBD1 (5 bases). V lost 5 bases and J 3 bases, leaving 14 bases between the germline ends. CDR3 size: 14 residues. The germline CDR1 and CDR2 sequences are MNHEY and SVGAGI. CDR3 nucleotide sequence: TGTGCCAGCAGTAGCTCTAGGACAATCTACGAGCAGTACTTC. Amino acid sequence: CASSSSRTIYEQYF.

The chain couples TRBV7-9 to TRBJ2-7; maybe TRBD1 (5 bases). Looked up from germline, CDR1 is SEHNR and CDR2 is FQNEAQ (reference sequence). Trimming took off 1 base at V and 2 bases at J, with 12 bases between the two ends. The length of the CDR3 is 15 residues. The CDR3 DNA follows: TGTGCCAGCAGCTTAGTTTCGGGCAGGGCCTACGAGCAGTACTTC. This translates into CASSLVSGRAYEQYF.

The V call is TRBV28, the J call TRBJ2-3, with D possibly TRBD2 on 6 matching bases. The CDR3 is 19 residues long. Per the germline V gene, CDR1 is MDHEN and CDR2 is SYDVKM. V lost 3 bases to trimming and J lost 2 bases, with 24 bases between them. CDR3 amino acids: CASSLSSGGANLNTDTQYF. CDR3 nucleotide sequence: TGTGCCAGCAGTTTGTCGTCTGGCGGGGCGAACCTGAACACAGATACGCAGTATTTT.

The chain links TRBV4-1 to TRBJ1-6; D remains unclear. Trimming shortened V by 5 bases and J by 0 bases, and 14 bases separated the two germline ends. CDR3 size: 17 residues. Germline V lookup: CDR1 MGHRA, CDR2 YSYEKL. The CDR3, as DNA: TGCGCCAGCAGCTTATCCGGAGGGAGCTCCTATAATTCACCCCTCCACTTT. Residues: CASSLSGGSSYNSPLHF.

This clone has just one count. This chain uses TRBV29-1 with TRBJ2-3, with D maybe TRBD1 (5 bases). The CDR3 length is 12 residues. Trimming removed 4 bases at V and 6 bases at J, with 11 bases between. Germline CDR1 SQVTM, CDR2 ANQGSEA. The CDR3 coding sequence is TGCAGCGTTGGACCCAAGGGGGATACGCAGTATTTT. Translated, it gives CSVGPKGDTQYF.

For the CDR3, the DNA is TGTGCCAGCAGTTTGACAGGGGAACCCGGGGAGCTGTTTTTT. This sequence encodes CASSLTGEPGELFF. The rearrangement links TRBV27 to TRBJ2-2, with 8 bases matching TRBD1. Germline loops: CDR1 MNHEY, CDR2 SMNVEV (reference sequence). The CDR3 runs 14 residues. V shed 3 bases and J 6 bases; nucleotides not matched to a gene: 3.

This clone was detected a few times. At one end, the junction sequence differs from germline, possibly due to a read error. The chain has TRBV7-7 and TRBJ2-2, with unresolved D. The germline V gene encodes CDR1 SSHAT and CDR2 FNYEAQ (reference sequence). There are 14 residues in the CDR3. The CDR3 spells CASSLYSNTGELFF. DNA of the CDR3: TGTGCTAGCAGCTTGTACAGTAACACCGGGGAGCTGTTTTTT.

The CDR3 DNA sequence: TGTGCCAGCAGCTCCGTAGCGGGCTACGAGCAGTACTTC. This translates into CASSSVAGYEQYF. The V call is TRBV7-2, the J call TRBJ2-7; 7 nucleotides agree with TRBD2. This CDR3 has 13 residues. Looked up from germline, CDR1 is SGHTA and CDR2 is FQGNSA. Losses at the gene ends were 4 bases for V and 3 bases for J; bases not matched to a gene: 3.

The gene calls are TRBV5-1 and TRBJ1-1, with D hard to call. This CDR3 is 13 amino acids long. With 2 bases removed from V and 1 base from J, the gap between germline ends came to 6 bases. Germline V gene data show CDR1 as SGHRS and CDR2 as YFSETQ. The CDR3 here is CASSFTTNTEAFF. The CDR3 DNA reads TGCGCCAGCAGCTTCACAACGAACACTGAAGCTTTCTTT.

The V and J genes are TRBV9 and TRBJ2-1; 12 nucleotides match TRBD2. CDR1 and CDR2 from the germline V gene are SGDLS and YYNGEE. The J segment lost 4 bases and the V segment lost 4 bases, leaving 3 bases of the junction unmatched. CDR3 length: 15 residues. The DNA of the CDR3 is TGTGCCAGCAGCCTCGGGACTAGCGGGTACAATGAGCAGTTCTTC. As protein: CASSLGTSGYNEQFF.

This chain uses TRBV18 with TRBJ2-4; possible D gene TRBD1, 5 bases. V was pared by 3 bases and J by 0 bases, with 12 bases between. The CDR3 runs to 16 residues. Germline V gene sequence: CDR1 KGHSH, CDR2 LQKENI. CDR3 DNA sequence: TGTGCCAGCTCACCTTCGACAGAGATAGCCAAAAACATTCAGTACTTC. It translates to CASSPSTEIAKNIQYF.

The chain carries TRBV5-8 and TRBJ1-1, with 10 bases fitting TRBD1. Germline loops: CDR1 SGHTS, CDR2 YDEGEE. The V and J ends lost 5 bases and 6 bases, in that order; junction bases with no gene match: 4. There are 13 residues in the CDR3. The CDR3 DNA reads TGTGCCAGCAGGGGACAGGGGACCGCTGAAGCTTTCTTT. Its protein product is CASRGQGTAEAFF.

V and J are TRBV5-1 and TRBJ2-7; 10 bases are shared with TRBD1. V was clipped by 0 bases and J by 5 bases; unmatched bases: 8. CDR1 SGHRS and CDR2 YFSETQ come from the germline V gene. CDR3 size: 16 residues. CDR3 loop: CASSLATGTGVHEQYF. CDR3 DNA: TGCGCCAGCAGCTTGGCAACCGGGACAGGGGTCCACGAGCAGTACTTC.

Only a few counts were recorded for this clone. J is TRBJ2-5 and V is TRBV11-2; D is possibly TRBD2 (6 bases). V lost 0 bases, J lost 4 bases, and 15 bases lay in between. Germline loops: CDR1 SGHAT, CDR2 FQNNGV. CDR3 length: 16 amino acids. In DNA form, the CDR3 reads TGTGCCAGCAGCTTAGATTACAACGGGGGTGGAGAGACCCAGTACTTC. The encoded protein is CASSLDYNGGGETQYF. The complete variable domain, with remaining parts taken from reference TRBV11-2 and TRBJ2-5, reads EAGVAQSPRYKIIEKRQSVAFWCNPISGHATLYWYQQILGQGPKLLIQFQNNGVVDDSQLPKDRFSAERLKGVDSTLKIQPAKLEDSAVYLCASSLDYNGGGETQYFGPGTRLLVL.

The genes are TRBV5-1 and TRBJ1-1; a weak D match, TRBD1 (5 bases). In germline, CDR1 is SGHRS, CDR2 YFSETQ. V dropped 5 bases and J dropped 3 bases, with 8 bases sitting between them. This CDR3 spans 12 amino acids. In DNA, the CDR3 is TGCGCCAGCAGTCTGACAGACACTGAAGCTTTCTTT. Translating gives CASSLTDTEAFF.